The T cell receptor beta chain described here comes from a study of blood T cell repertoires in COVID-19. Overall study: The United States, Italy and Spain provided the acute and convalescent COVID-19 samples. T cells, B-cell-depleted T cells, or PBMCs provided the cDNA or gDNA that served as material.

Germline V CDR1 and CDR2: SQVTM, ANQGSEA. After removal of 4 bases from V and 6 bases from J, the junction contained 6 bases not matched to a gene. The CDR3 spans 13 residues. While infection was still active, Seattle patients were enrolled and then followed longitudinally. How the authors handled the data: Reference gene primer amplification gave nucleated cell count estimates. Libraries were prepared by immunoSEQ multiplex PCR; TCRdb keeps only in-frame clonotypes and omits some of them. V and J calls and clone size are given by that table; D and trimming were obtained from the DNA. Of some 260,000 clones in the sample, approximately 89% were seen once. This clone was counted a few times.

The sequencing input was peripheral blood. The receptor was derived from a woman in her 70s with COVID-19, enrolled during active disease. The chain recombines TRBV29-1 with TRBJ1-5; the match to TRBD1 covers 7 bases. CDR3 region: CSVGQGIGQPQHF. The CDR3 nucleotides read TGCAGCGTTGGACAGGGAATTGGTCAGCCCCAGCATTTT.